One and the same sample provided the 17 T cell receptor beta chains below, sequenced in a study of T cells in women clearing cervical HPV infection. TCRdb's copy holds only in-frame clones and misses some; the assay was immunoSEQ multiplex PCR. Seen in this sample are about 36,000 clones; the ten most common clones hold around 3.5%. Sequences were obtained from blood buffy coat. Receptors originate from a woman between 18 and 70 years old with a cervical HPV16 infection that either progressed to CIN3+ or cleared (not recorded which).

On this clone itself: The CDR3 goes on 3 residues after the read ends, and that part is filled in from the germline J gene. The rearrangement joins TRBV5-4 to TRBJ2-5; D may be TRBD1 or TRBD2 (6 bases each). V gave up 4 bases and J gave up 4 bases, with 14 bases separating them. In germline, CDR1 is SGHNT, CDR2 YYREEE (reference sequence). CDR3 length: 14 residues. The covered CDR3 bases are TGTGCCAGCAGCCTGGGGGGCATGACAGAGACC. It translates to CASSLGGMTET. The full CDR3 is CASSLGGMTETQYF. Complete variable domain (other parts from reference TRBV5-4 and TRBJ2-5): ETGVTQSPTHLIKTRGQQVTLRCSSQSGHNTVSWYQQALGQGPQFIFQYYREEENGRGNFPPRFSGLQFPNYSSELNVNALELDDSALYLCASSLGGMTETQYFGPGTRLLVL.

CDR3 region: CASSHPGQAKEKLFF. The covered CDR3 bases are TGTGCCAGTAGTCATCCGGGACAGGCAAAGGAAAAA. The gene calls are TRBV19 and TRBJ1-4; the match to TRBD1 covers 8 bases. The CDR3 extends 3 residues past the end of the read, so its final part is completed from the germline J gene. Germline V gene sequence: CDR1 LNHDA, CDR2 SQIVND (reference sequence). V trimming: 5 bases; J trimming: 8 bases; junction bases outside the gene matches: 10. The CDR3 has 15 amino acids.

With respect to this clone: The read terminates 3 residues before the CDR3 end, so the remaining end is supplied by the germline J gene. This chain uses TRBV29-1 with TRBJ2-7, with D possibly matching TRBD2 (6 bases). The V end lost 5 bases, the J end lost 0 bases, and 14 bases lay between the germline ends. This CDR3 has 14 amino acids. CDR1 and CDR2 from the germline V gene are SQVTM and ANQGSEA. CDR3: CSVIGGRRSYEQYF. The sequenced CDR3 bases are TGCAGCGTTATCGGGGGTAGACGCTCCTACGAG.

Here the CDR3 reads CASSIDPPLGSADTQYF. The CDR3 bases that were read are TGTGCCAGTAGTATCGACCCCCCACTAGGTTCGGCAGATACG. The V and J genes are TRBV19 and TRBJ2-3, with D perhaps TRBD2 (5 bases). The read finishes 3 residues shy of the CDR3 end, and the germline J gene is used to complete it. Germline loops: CDR1 LNHDA, CDR2 SQIVND (reference sequence). Trimming cost V 3 bases and J 4 bases, with 20 bases left between them. This CDR3 has 17 residues.

On this clone: The read ends 3 residues before the CDR3 terminus; that terminus is restored from the germline J gene. The rearrangement uses TRBV28 and TRBJ1-5, with D perhaps TRBD1 (6 bases). This CDR3 has 15 residues. CDR1 and CDR2 from the germline V gene are MDHEN and SYDVKM. V was trimmed by 6 bases and J by 4 bases, leaving 16 bases between them. The CDR3 sequence is CASSEQGIWNQPQHF. The CDR3 bases that were read are TGTGCCAGCAGCGAACAGGGTATCTGGAATCAGCCC.

Points on this clone: The read terminates 3 residues before the CDR3 end, so the remaining end is supplied by the germline J gene. This sequence joins TRBV9 and TRBJ2-3, with 10 bases matching TRBD1. The CDR3 runs 14 residues. V was pared by 7 bases and J by 2 bases, with 4 bases of the junction left unmatched. Germline CDR1 reads SGDLS; CDR2 reads YYNGEE. CDR3 region: CASGTGDATDTQYF. The CDR3 bases that were read are TGTGCCAGCGGGACAGGGGACGCCACAGATACG.

Remarks on this clone: The read falls 3 residues short of the CDR3 end, and the missing part is taken from the germline J gene. The chain couples TRBV14 to TRBJ2-7; possible D gene TRBD1, 5 bases. Between the trimmed V and J ends, which lost 4 bases and 3 bases, there was a span of 10 bases. Germline values: CDR1 SGHDN, CDR2 FVKESK. The CDR3 runs to 13 residues. The CDR3 protein is CASSPQVHYEQYF. The sequenced part of the CDR3 DNA is TGTGCCAGCAGCCCACAGGTGCACTACGAG.

On this clone itself: The read ends 3 residues early relative to the CDR3; the germline J gene fills the gap. The chain couples TRBV28 to TRBJ2-7; TRBD2 matches 10 bases. The J segment lost 0 bases and the V segment lost 4 bases, leaving 3 bases of the junction unmatched. CDR1 is MDHEN, CDR2 SYDVKM, per germline. This CDR3 region has 15 residues. CDR3: CASSWTSGLSYEQYF. The sequenced CDR3 bases are TGTGCCAGCAGTTGGACTAGCGGACTCTCCTACGAG.

As concerns this clone: Sequencing ends 3 residues short of the CDR3 end; the germline J gene provides the rest. The V gene is TRBV6-2 or TRBV6-3, the J gene TRBJ1-5; 7 positions match TRBD1. Losses at the gene ends were 7 bases for V and 1 base for J; bases not matched to a gene: 10. Germline values: CDR1 MNHEY, CDR2 SVGEGT. CDR3 length equals 16 residues. CDR3 amino acids: CASTGTERWSNQPQHF. CDR3 DNA, as far as it was read: TGTGCCAGCACCGGGACAGAGCGATGGAGCAATCAGCCC.

Concerning this clone: The junction departs from germline at one end; a sequencing error may be responsible. The DNA ends 3 residues before the CDR3 does, and the rest of the CDR3 is filled in from the germline J gene. The chain couples TRBV10-3 to TRBJ2-3; the D is unclear. The CDR3 runs to 14 residues. Germline-derived CDR1 and CDR2 are ENHRY and SYGVKD. The covered CDR3 bases are TGTGCCATCAATGAGTCGGCTAGCACAGATACG. The encoded protein is CAINESASTDT. The complete CDR3 reads CAINESASTDTQYF.

CDR3 sequence reads: CASSEAAGQGSIEQYF. Incomplete CDR3 DNA: TGTGCCAGCAGTGAAGCGGCGGGACAGGGGTCAATCGAG. The chain uses TRBV2 and TRBJ2-7, with 10 positions matching TRBD1. The missing CDR3 end, 3 residues past where the read stops, is filled in from the germline J gene. Germline V gives CDR1 SNHLY, CDR2 FYNNEI. The junction had 8 bases not matched to a gene; V was cut back by 0 bases and J by 6 bases. The CDR3 is 16 amino acids.

As to this clone: The read ends 3 residues early relative to the CDR3; the germline J gene fills the gap. The chain uses TRBV4-1 and TRBJ2-3; a weak D match, TRBD2 (6 bases). The CDR3 spans 13 residues. Germline V CDR1 and CDR2: MGHRA, YSYEKL. V lost 6 bases and J lost 3, with 10 bases in between. The chain's CDR3 is CASRRLGTDTQYF. The CDR3 DNA, read in part, is TGCGCCAGCAGACGACTAGGAACAGATACG.

On this clone: The read ends 3 residues early relative to the CDR3; the germline J gene fills the gap. The gene calls are TRBV20-1 and TRBJ2-7, with D possibly matching TRBD2 (5 bases). The CDR3 is 11 residues long. The V end was cut by 3 bases, the J end by 4 bases, with 7 bases between. Germline CDR1 and CDR2: DFQATT and SNEGSKA (reference sequence). The CDR3 reads CSARSGYEQYF. The CDR3 DNA, read in part, is TGCAGTGCTAGGTCGGGGTACGAG.

Comments on this clone: The CDR3 end is not reached by the read, which stops 3 residues before it; the germline J gene fills it in. The chain joins TRBV5-1 to TRBJ2-1; 15 nucleotides align to TRBD2. V gave up 4 bases and J gave up 2 bases; unmatched junction bases: 7. The CDR3 covers 18 residues. Germline V CDR1 and CDR2: SGHRS, YFSETQ. Partial CDR3 DNA: TGCGCCAGCAGCCGGACTAGCGGGGGGGCCGGGACCTACAATGAG. Protein product: CASSRTSGGAGTYNE. The whole CDR3 reads CASSRTSGGAGTYNEQFF.

As to this clone: The read falls 3 residues short of the CDR3 end, and the missing part is taken from the germline J gene. The rearrangement links TRBV6-2 or TRBV6-3 to TRBJ2-1; 8 bases map to TRBD2. The germline gives CDR1 MNHEY, CDR2 SVGEGT. This CDR3 spans 16 amino acids. Germline trimming cut 0 bases from V and 3 bases from J; bases unmatched to any gene: 4. The DNA read from the CDR3 is TGTGCCAGCAGTTACTCGATAGCGGGGAGCTACAATGAG. Amino acid sequence: CASSYSIAGSYNE. The whole CDR3 region reads CASSYSIAGSYNEQFF.

On this clone itself: The sequence runs out 3 residues before the end of the CDR3; the remainder is reconstructed from the germline J gene. The V call is TRBV5-4, the J call TRBJ1-1; TRBD1 matches at 10 bases. The CDR3 contains 15 residues. V was clipped by 2 bases and J by 3 bases; unmatched bases: 4. Germline V gene sequence: CDR1 SGHNT, CDR2 YYREEE (reference sequence). CDR3 DNA (partial): TGTGCCAGCAGCTTAGGGACAGGGGTAGACACTGAA. Amino acid sequence: CASSLGTGVDTE. The whole CDR3 sequence is CASSLGTGVDTEAFF. The whole variable domain, remainder taken from reference TRBV5-4 and TRBJ1-1, is ETGVTQSPTHLIKTRGQQVTLRCSSQSGHNTVSWYQQALGQGPQFIFQYYREEENGRGNFPPRFSGLQFPNYSSELNVNALELDDSALYLCASSLGTGVDTEAFFGQGTRLTVV.

Points on this clone: The read halts 3 residues ahead of the CDR3 end, with the missing end drawn from the germline J gene. The rearrangement links TRBV19 to TRBJ1-1, with 8 bases identical to TRBD1. The CDR3 runs 15 residues. The germline gives CDR1 LNHDA, CDR2 SQIVND (reference sequence). V was clipped by 1 base and J by 5 bases; unmatched bases: 6. Incomplete CDR3 DNA: TGTGCCAGTAGTATAGCGGGGCAGGGGGCAACTGAA. This translates into CASSIAGQGATE. The entire CDR3 is CASSIAGQGATEAFF.